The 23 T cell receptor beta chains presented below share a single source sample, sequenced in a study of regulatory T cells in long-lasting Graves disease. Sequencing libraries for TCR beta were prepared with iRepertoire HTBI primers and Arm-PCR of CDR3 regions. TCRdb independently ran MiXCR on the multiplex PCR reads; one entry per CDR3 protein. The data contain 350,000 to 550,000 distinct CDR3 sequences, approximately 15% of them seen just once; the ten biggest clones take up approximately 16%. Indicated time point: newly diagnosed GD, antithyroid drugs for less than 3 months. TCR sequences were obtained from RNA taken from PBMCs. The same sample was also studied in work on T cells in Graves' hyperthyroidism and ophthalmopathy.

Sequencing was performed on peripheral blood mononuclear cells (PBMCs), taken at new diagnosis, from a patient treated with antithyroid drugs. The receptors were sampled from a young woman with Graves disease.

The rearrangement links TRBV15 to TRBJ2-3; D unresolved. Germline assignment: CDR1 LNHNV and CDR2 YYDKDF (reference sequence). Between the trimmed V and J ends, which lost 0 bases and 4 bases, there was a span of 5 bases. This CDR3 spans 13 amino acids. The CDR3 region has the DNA TGTGCCACCAGCAGAGATTTGCCAGATACGCAGTATTTT. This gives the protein CATSRDLPDTQYF.

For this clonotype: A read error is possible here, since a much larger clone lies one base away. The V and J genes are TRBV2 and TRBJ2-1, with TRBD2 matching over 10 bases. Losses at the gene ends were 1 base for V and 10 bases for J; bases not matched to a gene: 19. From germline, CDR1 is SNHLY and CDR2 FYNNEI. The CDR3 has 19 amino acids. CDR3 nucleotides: TGTGCCAGCAGTGAAGTGGTCGCTAGCGGGAGAATTTTTTCCTACGAGCAGTTCTTC. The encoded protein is CASSEVVASGRIFSYEQFF.

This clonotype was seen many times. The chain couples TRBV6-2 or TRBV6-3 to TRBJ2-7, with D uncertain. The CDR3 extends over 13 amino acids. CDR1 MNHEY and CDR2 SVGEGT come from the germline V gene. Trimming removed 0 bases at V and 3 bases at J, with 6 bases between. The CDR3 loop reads CASSYSTNYEQYF. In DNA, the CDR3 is TGTGCCAGCAGTTACTCCACCAACTACGAGCAGTACTTC.

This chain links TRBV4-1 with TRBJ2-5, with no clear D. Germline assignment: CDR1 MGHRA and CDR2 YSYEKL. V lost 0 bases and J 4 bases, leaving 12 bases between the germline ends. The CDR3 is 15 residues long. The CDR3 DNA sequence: TGCGCCAGCAGCCAAGATCATTGGGGTGGAGAGACCCAGTACTTC. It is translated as CASSQDHWGGETQYF.

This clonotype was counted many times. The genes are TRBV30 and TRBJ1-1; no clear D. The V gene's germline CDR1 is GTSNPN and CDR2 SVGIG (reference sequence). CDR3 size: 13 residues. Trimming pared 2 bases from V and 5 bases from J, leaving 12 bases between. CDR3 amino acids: CAWSPPGGTEAFF. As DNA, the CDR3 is TGTGCCTGGAGTCCTCCAGGAGGTACTGAAGCTTTCTTT.

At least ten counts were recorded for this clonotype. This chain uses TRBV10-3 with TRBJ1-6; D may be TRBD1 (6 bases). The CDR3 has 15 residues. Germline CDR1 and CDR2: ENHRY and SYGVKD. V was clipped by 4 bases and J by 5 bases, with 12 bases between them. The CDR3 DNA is TGTGCCATCAGTGCCTCCCGGGACAATAATTCACCCCTCCACTTT. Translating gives CAISASRDNNSPLHF.

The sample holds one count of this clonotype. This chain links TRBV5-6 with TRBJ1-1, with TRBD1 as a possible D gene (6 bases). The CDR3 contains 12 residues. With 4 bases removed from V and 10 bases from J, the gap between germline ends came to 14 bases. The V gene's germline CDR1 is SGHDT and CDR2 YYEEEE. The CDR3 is CASSGGLTGAFF. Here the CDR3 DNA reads TGTGCCAGCAGCGGGGGCCTTACGGGAGCTTTCTTT. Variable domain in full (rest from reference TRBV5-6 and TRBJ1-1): DAGVTQSPTHLIKTRGQQVTLRCSPKSGHDTVSWYQQALGQGPQFIFQYYEEEERQRGNFPDRFSGHQFPNYSSELNVNALLLGDSALYLCASSGGLTGAFFGQGTRLTVV.

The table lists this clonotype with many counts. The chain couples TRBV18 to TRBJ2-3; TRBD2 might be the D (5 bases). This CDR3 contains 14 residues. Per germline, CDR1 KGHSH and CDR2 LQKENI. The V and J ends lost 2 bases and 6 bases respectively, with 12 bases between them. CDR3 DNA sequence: TGTGCCAGCTCACCAGGGAGCGCGTCGGATACGCAGTATTTT. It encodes CASSPGSASDTQYF.

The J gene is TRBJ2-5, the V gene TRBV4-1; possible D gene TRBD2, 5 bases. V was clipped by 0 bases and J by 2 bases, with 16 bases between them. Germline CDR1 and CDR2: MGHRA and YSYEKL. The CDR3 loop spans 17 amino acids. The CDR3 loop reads CASSQDVTRSRQETQYF. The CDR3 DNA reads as TGCGCCAGCAGCCAAGATGTTACTAGAAGTCGGCAAGAGACCCAGTACTTC.

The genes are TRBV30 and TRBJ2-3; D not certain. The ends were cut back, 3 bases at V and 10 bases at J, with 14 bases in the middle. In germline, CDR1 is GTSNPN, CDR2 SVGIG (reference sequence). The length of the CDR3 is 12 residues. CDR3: CAWRPGIRPQYF. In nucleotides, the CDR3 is TGTGCCTGGAGGCCTGGGATCAGGCCGCAGTATTTT.

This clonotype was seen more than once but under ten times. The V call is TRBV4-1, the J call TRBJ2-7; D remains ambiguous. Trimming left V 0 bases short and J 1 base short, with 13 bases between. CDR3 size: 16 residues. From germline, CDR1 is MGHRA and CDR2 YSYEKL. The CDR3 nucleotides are TGCGCCAGCAGCCAAGATCTCAGACACCGATCCTACGAGCAGTACTTC. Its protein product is CASSQDLRHRSYEQYF.

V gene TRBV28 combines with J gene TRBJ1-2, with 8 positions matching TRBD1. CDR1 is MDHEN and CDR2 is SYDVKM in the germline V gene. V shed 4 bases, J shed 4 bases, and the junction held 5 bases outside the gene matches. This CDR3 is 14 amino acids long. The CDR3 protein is CASSSGQGLYGYTF. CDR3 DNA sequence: TGTGCCAGCAGTTCTGGACAGGGACTCTATGGCTACACCTTC.

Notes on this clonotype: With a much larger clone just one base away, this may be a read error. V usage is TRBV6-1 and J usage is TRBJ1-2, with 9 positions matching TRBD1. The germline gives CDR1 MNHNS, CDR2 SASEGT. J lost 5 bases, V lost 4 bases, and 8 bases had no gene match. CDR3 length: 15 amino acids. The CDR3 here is CASSAGTGYSYGYTF. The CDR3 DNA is TGTGCCAGCAGTGCCGGGACAGGGTATAGTTATGGCTACACCTTC.

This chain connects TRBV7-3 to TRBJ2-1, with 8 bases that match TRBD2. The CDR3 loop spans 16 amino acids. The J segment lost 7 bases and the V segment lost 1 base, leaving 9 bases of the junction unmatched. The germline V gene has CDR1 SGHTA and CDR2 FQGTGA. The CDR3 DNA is TGTGCCAGCAGCTTAAAAAGCGGGAGTACTGTAAATGAGCAGTTCTTC. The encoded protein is CASSLKSGSTVNEQFF.

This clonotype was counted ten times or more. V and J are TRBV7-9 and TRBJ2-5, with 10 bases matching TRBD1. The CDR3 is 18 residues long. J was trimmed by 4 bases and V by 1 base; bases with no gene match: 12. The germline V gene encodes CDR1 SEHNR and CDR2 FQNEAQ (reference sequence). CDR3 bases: TGTGCCAGCAGCTTAGGAGCTGGGACAGGGGTATTCCCAGAGACCCAGTACTTC. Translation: CASSLGAGTGVFPETQYF.

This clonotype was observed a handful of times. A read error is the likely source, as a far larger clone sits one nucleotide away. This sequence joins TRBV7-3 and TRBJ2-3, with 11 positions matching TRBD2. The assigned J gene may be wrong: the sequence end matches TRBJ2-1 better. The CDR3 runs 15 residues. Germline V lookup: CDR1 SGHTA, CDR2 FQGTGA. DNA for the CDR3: TGTGCCAGCAGCCCCCTAGCGGGAGGAGTGGGCGAGCAGTTCTTC. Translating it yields CASSPLAGGVGEQFF.

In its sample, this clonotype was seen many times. In DNA form, the CDR3 reads TGTGCCACCAGCAGAGACCGGGGGGGAATCACTGAAGCTTTCTTT. It is translated as CATSRDRGGITEAFF. The genes are TRBV15 and TRBJ1-1; TRBD1 might be the D (5 bases). V lost 0 bases and J lost 4, with 12 bases in between. Germline V gene data show CDR1 as LNHNV and CDR2 as YYDKDF (reference sequence). The CDR3 length is 15 residues. The variable domain in full, completed from reference TRBV15 and TRBJ1-1, reads DAMVIQNPRYQVTQFGKPVTLSCSQTLNHNVMYWYQQKSSQAPKLLFHYYDKDFNNEADTPDNFQSRRPNTSFCFLDIRSPGLGDTAMYLCATSRDRGGITEAFFGQGTRLTVV.

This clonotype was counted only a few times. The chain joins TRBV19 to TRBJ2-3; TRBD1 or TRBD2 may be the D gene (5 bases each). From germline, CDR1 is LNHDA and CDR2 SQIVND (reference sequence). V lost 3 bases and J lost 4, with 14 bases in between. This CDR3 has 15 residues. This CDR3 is CASSMGGASPDTQYF. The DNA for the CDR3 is TGTGCCAGTAGTATGGGTGGGGCTAGCCCAGATACGCAGTATTTT.

The CDR3 loop reads CASSQSRGLNNEQFF. The CDR3 DNA reads TGTGCCAGCAGCCAATCCCGGGGGCTAAACAATGAGCAGTTCTTC. This sequence joins TRBV28 and TRBJ2-1; possibly TRBD1 or TRBD2 for D (6 bases each). The CDR3 consists of 15 residues. Germline lookup yields CDR1 MDHEN and CDR2 SYDVKM. V was shortened by 6 bases and J by 5 bases, with 17 bases between the two germline ends. Together with reference TRBV28 and TRBJ2-1, the CDR3 gives the full variable domain: DVKVTQSSRYLVKRTGEKVFLECVQDMDHENMFWYRQDPGLGLRLIYFSYDVKMKEKGDIPEGYSVSREKKERFSLILESASTNQTSMYLCASSQSRGLNNEQFFGPGTRLTVL.

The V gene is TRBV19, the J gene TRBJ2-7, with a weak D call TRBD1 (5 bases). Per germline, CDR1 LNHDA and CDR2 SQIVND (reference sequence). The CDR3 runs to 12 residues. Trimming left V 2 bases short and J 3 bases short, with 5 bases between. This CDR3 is CASSIRGYEQYF. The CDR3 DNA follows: TGTGCCAGTAGTATAAGGGGCTACGAGCAGTACTTC.

CDR3 region: CSVETAVRQVRPGANVLTF. The CDR3 nucleotides are TGCAGCGTTGAAACGGCCGTTAGGCAGGTTCGGCCTGGGGCCAACGTCCTGACTTTC. This chain links TRBV29-1 with TRBJ2-6, with no clear D. V was cut by 2 bases and J by 2 bases, with 22 bases left in between. Germline CDR1 SQVTM, CDR2 ANQGSEA. The CDR3 runs to 19 residues.

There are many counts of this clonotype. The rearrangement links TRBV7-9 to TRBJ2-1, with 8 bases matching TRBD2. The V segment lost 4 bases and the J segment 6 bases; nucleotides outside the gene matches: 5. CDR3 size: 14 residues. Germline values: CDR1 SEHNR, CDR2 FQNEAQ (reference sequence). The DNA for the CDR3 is TGTGCCAGCAGCTCGGGAGCGGGAGTCAATGAGCAGTTCTTC. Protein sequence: CASSSGAGVNEQFF. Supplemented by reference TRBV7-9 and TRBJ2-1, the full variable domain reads DTGVSQNPRHKITKRGQNVTFRCDPISEHNRLYWYRQTLGQGPEFLTYFQNEAQLEKSRLLSDRFSAERPKGSFSTLEIQRTEQGDSAMYLCASSSGAGVNEQFFGPGTRLTVL.

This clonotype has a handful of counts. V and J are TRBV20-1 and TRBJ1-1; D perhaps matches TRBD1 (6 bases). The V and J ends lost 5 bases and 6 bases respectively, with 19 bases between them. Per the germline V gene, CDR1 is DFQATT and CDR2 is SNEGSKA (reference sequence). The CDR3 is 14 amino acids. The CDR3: CSAHPAGGRAEAFF. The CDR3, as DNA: TGCAGTGCTCACCCGGCCGGGGGGCGGGCTGAAGCTTTCTTT.